The present T cell receptor (beta chain) was sequenced within a study of T cells after yellow fever vaccination. With respect to this clonotype: Its specificity is not known.

General study points: Overall, a small share of clonotypes was seen in both CD4 and CD8 compartments.

Germline CDR1 is MGHRA and CDR2 is YSYEKL. V dropped 4 bases and J dropped 4; count of bases not matched to a gene: 4. There are 14 residues in the CDR3. By 5'RACE template switching, TCR cDNA was produced, with a universal primer site and UMIs added in the process. TCRdb re-analysed the 5' RACE reads in MiXCR, keeping a single row per CDR3 protein. Counted here are 150,000 or so distinct CDR3 sequences, roughly a tenth occurring once; the ten biggest clones make up about 40%. This sequence originates from a man younger than 35 who received the YFV17D yellow fever vaccine. The rearrangement joins TRBV4-1 to TRBJ2-3; 8 bases align to TRBD1. Sequenced here: CD8+ T cells sorted from PBMCs, sampled 45 days after the yellow fever booster vaccination. The CDR3 here is CASSLSRGPDTQYF. In DNA, the CDR3 is TGCGCCAGCAGCCTTAGCAGGGGGCCAGATACGCAGTATTTT.